This T cell receptor beta chain was recorded in a study of OX40 agonist ivuxolimab in advanced cancers. Clones were read by immunoSEQ multiplex PCR, and TCRdb kept only the in-frame ones, dropping some. The top ten hold approximately 0.69% of the sample, which has tens of thousands of clones, nearly 90% seen once. Germline CDR1 reads MNHNY; CDR2 reads SVGAGI (reference sequence). The CDR3 is made up of 15 amino acids. Trimming pared 5 bases from V and 5 bases from J, leaving 19 bases between. This material consisted of CD4+ or CD8+ T cells sorted from blood, taken in a trial of the OX40 agonist ivuxolimab. The rearrangement links TRBV6-6 to TRBJ2-7, with D tentatively TRBD2 (6 bases). This sequence was found in an adult with an advanced solid tumor such as melanoma, head and neck, liver or kidney cancer. CDR3 region: CASSGGSLERNEQYF. CDR3 DNA sequence: TGTGCCAGCAGTGGGGGGAGTCTAGAAAGGAACGAGCAGTACTTC.